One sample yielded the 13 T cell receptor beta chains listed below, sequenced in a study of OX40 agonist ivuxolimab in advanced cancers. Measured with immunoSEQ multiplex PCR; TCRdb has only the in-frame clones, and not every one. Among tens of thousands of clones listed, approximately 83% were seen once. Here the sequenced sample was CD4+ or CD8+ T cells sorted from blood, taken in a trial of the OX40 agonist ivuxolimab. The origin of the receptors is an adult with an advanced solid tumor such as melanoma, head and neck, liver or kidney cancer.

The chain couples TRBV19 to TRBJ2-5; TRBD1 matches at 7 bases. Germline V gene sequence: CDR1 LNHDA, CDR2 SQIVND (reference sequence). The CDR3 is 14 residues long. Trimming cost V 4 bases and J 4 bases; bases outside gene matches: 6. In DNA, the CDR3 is TGTGCCAGTAGTACTAGACAGGGCGGAGAGACCCAGTACTTC. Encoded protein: CASSTRQGGETQYF.

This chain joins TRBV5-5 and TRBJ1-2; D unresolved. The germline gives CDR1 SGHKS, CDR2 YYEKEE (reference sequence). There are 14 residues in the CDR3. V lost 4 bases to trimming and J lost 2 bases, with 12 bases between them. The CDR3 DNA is TGTGCCAGCAGCCTAATTATGGGGAACTATGGCTACACCTTC. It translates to CASSLIMGNYGYTF.

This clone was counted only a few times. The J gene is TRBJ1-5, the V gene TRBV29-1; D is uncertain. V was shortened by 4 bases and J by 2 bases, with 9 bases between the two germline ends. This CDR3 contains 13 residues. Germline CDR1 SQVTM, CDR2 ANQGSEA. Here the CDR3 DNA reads TGCAGCGTTGCCGGGGAGGGCAATCAGCCCCAGCATTTT. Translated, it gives CSVAGEGNQPQHF.

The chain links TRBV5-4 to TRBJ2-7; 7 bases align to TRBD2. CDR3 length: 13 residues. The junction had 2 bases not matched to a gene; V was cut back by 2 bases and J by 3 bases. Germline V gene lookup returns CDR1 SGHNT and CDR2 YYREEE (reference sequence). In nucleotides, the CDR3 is TGTGCCAGCAGCTTAGGACTAGTCTACGAGCAGTACTTC. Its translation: CASSLGLVYEQYF.

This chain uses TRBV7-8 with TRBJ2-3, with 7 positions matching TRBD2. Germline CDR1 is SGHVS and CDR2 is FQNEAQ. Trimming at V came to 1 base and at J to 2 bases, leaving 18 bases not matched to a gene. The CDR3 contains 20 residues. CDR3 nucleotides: TGTGCCAGCAGCTTAGTGGTTCCAGCGGGGAGTTATGTTGACACAGATACGCAGTATTTT. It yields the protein CASSLVVPAGSYVDTDTQYF. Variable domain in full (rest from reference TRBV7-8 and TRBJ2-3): GAGVSQSPRYKVAKRGQDVALRCDPISGHVSLFWYQQALGQGPEFLTYFQNEAQLDKSGLPSDRFFAERPEGSVSTLKIQRTQQEDSAVYLCASSLVVPAGSYVDTDTQYFGPGTRLTVL.

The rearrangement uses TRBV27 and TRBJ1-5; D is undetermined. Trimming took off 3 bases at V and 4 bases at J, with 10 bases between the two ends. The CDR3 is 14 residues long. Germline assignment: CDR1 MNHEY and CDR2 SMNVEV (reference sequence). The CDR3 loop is CASSFRTDNQPQHF. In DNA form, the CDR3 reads TGTGCCAGCAGTTTCCGGACGGATAATCAGCCCCAGCATTTT.

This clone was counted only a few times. The CDR3 DNA reads TGTGCCAGCAGTGACTCGGACTTCAATGAGCAGTTCTTC. Translated: CASSDSDFNEQFF. The rearrangement joins TRBV6-4 to TRBJ2-1, with D perhaps matching TRBD2 (5 bases). This CDR3 comprises 13 residues. Per the germline V gene, CDR1 is MRHNA and CDR2 is SNTAGT. Trimming shortened V by 0 bases and J by 6 bases, and 6 bases separated the two germline ends.

The CDR3 region has the DNA TGTGCCAGCAGTTTACGACACTCCCAGGGGGCCTACGAGCAGTACTTC. This gives the protein CASSLRHSQGAYEQYF. The chain is built from TRBV28 and TRBJ2-7; 7 bases are shared with TRBD1. This CDR3 is 16 amino acids long. V shed 2 bases, J shed 2 bases, and the junction held 9 bases outside the gene matches. Germline loops: CDR1 MDHEN, CDR2 SYDVKM.

This CDR3 reads CASSQDRASGSSHEQYF. CDR3 sequence (DNA): TGCGCCAGCAGCCAAGATAGGGCTAGCGGGAGTTCCCACGAGCAGTACTTC. This chain uses TRBV4-3 with TRBJ2-7, with 10 positions matching TRBD2. The CDR3 length is 17 residues. V dropped 0 bases and J dropped 5; count of bases not matched to a gene: 10. Per the germline V gene, CDR1 is LGHNA and CDR2 is YSLEER.

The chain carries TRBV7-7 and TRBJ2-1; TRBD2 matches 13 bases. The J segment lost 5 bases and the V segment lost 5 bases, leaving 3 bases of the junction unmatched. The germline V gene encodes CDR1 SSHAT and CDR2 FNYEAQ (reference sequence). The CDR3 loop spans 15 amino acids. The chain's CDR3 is CASSLLAGGNNEQFF. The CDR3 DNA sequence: TGTGCCAGCAGCCTACTAGCGGGGGGGAACAATGAGCAGTTCTTC.

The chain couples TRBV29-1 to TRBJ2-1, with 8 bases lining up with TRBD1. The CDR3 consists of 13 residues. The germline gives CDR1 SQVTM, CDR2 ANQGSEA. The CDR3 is CTVLRGLDNEQFF. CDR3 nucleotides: TGCACCGTCCTCAGGGGGCTGGACAATGAGCAGTTCTTC.

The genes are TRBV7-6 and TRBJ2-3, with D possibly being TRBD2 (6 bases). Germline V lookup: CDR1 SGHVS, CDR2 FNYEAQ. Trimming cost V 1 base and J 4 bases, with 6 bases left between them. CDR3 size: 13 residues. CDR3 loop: CASSLGGADTQYF. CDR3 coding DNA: TGTGCCAGCAGCTTAGGGGGGGCAGATACGCAGTATTTT.

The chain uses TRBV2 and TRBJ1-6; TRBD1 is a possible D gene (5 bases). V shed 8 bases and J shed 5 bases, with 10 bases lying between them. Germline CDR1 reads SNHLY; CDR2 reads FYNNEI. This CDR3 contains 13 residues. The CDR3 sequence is CASQGRDNSPLHF. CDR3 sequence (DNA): TGTGCCAGCCAGGGAAGAGATAATTCACCCCTCCACTTT.